By share, the clone carrying this T cell receptor beta chain counts as medium-sized. Its antigen is as yet unknown. This entry is derived from a study of long-term antiretroviral therapy in people with HIV. The CDR3 runs 20 residues. The V end lost 0 bases, the J end lost 0 bases, and 21 bases lay between the germline ends. Germline CDR1 reads LGHNA; CDR2 reads YSLEER. This was the immunoSEQ v3.0 assay at survey level. Here immunoSEQ multiplex PCR was the method, and the copy in TCRdb shows in-frame clones only, minus some. The sample records more than 15,000 clones, approximately 90% being singletons. General observations from the study: No data on ART adherence, viral resistance or therapy changes. Pre-ART expanded TRB clones stayed dominant throughout, though often decreasing after ART.

The TCR sequence derives from a woman aged 40 to 50 with HIV. This chain links TRBV4-3 with TRBJ1-3; perhaps TRBD1 as D (5 bases). The material sequenced was unsorted PBMCs, taken 0.6 years after starting antiretroviral therapy. CDR3 DNA: TGCGCCAGCAGCCAAGATACGGGTACTGACAGCTTGTTCTCTGGAAACACCATATATTTT. Protein product: CASSQDTGTDSLFSGNTIYF.